The sequence of this T cell receptor beta chain was determined in a study of OX40 agonist ivuxolimab in advanced cancers. Study results and caveats: Average numbers of expanded clones were greater in CD8+ T cells than in CD4+. The investigators did not determine what antigen specificity the expanded peripheral T cells had.

Generated by immunoSEQ multiplex PCR, the TCRdb table keeps only in-frame clones and is missing some. The sample lists 70,000 or so clones; about four fifths were seen once. Notes on this clone: Its matching antigen is unknown.

V was cut by 5 bases and J by 5 bases, with 6 bases left in between. Looked up from germline, CDR1 is SEHNR and CDR2 is FQNEAQ (reference sequence). This CDR3 is built from 11 residues. Any history of autoimmune disease or systemic immunosuppression disqualified patients. The sampling schedule covered blood at baseline, cycle 4 day 1, and cycle 7 day 1. The genes are TRBV7-9 and TRBJ2-5; D not certain. This TCR was recovered from an adult with an advanced solid tumor such as melanoma, head and neck, liver or kidney cancer. The material was CD4+ or CD8+ T cells sorted from blood, obtained in a trial of the OX40 agonist ivuxolimab. CDR3 nucleotide sequence: TGTGCCAGCAGCCGATCGGAGACCCAGTACTTC. This codes for CASSRSETQYF.